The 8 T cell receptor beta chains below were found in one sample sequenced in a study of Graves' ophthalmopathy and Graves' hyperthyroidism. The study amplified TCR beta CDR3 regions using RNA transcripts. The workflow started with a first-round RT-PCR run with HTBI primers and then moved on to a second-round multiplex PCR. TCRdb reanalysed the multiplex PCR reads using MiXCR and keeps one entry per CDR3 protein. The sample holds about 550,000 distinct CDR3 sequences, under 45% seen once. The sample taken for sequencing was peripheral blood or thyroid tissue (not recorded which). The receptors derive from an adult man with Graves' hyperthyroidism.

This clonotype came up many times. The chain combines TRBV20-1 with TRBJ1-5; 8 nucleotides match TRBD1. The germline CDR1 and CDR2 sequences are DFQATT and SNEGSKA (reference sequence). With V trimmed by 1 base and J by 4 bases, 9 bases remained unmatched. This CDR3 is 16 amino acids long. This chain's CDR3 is CSARAARGRMNQPQHF. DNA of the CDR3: TGCAGTGCTAGAGCGGCCAGGGGGCGCATGAATCAGCCCCAGCATTTT.

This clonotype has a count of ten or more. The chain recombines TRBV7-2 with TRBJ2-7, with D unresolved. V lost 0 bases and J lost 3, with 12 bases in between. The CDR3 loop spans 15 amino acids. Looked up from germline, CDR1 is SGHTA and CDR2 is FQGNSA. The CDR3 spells CASSLAHSGLYEQYF. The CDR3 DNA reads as TGTGCCAGCAGCTTAGCCCATTCTGGCCTCTACGAGCAGTACTTC.

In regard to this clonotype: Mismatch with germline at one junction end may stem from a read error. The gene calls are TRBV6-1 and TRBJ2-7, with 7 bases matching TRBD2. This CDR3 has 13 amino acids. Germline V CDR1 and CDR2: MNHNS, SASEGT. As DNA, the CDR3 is TGTGCCAGCATTGGGGGGGGGTATTACGAGGAGTACTTC. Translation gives CASIGGGYYEEYF.

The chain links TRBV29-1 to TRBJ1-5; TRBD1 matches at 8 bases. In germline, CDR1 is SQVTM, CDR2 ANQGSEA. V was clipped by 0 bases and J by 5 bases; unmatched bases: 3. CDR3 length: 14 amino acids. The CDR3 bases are TGCAGCGTTGAAGATCAGGGGGCCCATCAGCCCCAGCATTTT. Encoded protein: CSVEDQGAHQPQHF.

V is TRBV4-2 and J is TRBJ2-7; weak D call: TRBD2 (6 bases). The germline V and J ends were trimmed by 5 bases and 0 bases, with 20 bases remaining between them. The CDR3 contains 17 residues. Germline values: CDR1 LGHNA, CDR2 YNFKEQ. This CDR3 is CASSAELLASSSYEQYF. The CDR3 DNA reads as TGTGCCAGCAGCGCCGAACTCCTAGCGTCGAGCTCCTACGAGCAGTACTTC.

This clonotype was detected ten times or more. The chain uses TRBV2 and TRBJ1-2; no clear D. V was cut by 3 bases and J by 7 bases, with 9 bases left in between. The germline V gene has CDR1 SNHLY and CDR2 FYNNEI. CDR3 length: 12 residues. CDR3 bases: TGTGCCAGCAGTGACTTAGGTGGTGGCTACACCTTC. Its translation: CASSDLGGGYTF.

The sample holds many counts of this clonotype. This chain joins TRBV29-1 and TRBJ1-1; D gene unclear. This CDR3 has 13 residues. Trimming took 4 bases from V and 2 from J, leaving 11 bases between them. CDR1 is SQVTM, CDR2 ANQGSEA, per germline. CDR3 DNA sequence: TGCAGCGTTGTCCGGACGGGCAACACTGAAGCTTTCTTT. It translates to CSVVRTGNTEAFF.

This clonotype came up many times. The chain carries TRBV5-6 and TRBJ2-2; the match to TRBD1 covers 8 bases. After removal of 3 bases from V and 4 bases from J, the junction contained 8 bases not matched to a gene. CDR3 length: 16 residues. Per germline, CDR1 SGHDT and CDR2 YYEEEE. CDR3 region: CASSSPRGRVTGELFF. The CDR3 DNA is TGTGCCAGCAGCTCCCCCAGGGGGCGCGTCACCGGGGAGCTGTTTTTT.